The clone carrying this TCR beta chain appeared once. Its antigen is currently unknown. The data were obtained in a study of T cell responses to AZD1222 COVID-19 vaccine. As for the study in general: Second-dose intervals of approximately 4 or approximately 12 weeks were pooled.

There are 13 residues in the CDR3. Deletions cut 4 bases from V and 8 bases from J, with 14 bases between. CDR1 LGHDT and CDR2 YNNKEL come from the germline V gene (reference sequence). General study results and limits: Vaccine-related CD4 TCRs covered spike, predominating at 160-218 and 743-854. Reports say nearly half of spike-specific TCRs go after unmutated variant regions. Repertoires were obtained solely post-peak T cell response.

This table comes from immunoSEQ multiplex PCR, and its TCRdb copy is limited to in-frame clones, with some not included. The table shows around 120,000 clones, with around 94% occurring only once. The sample was peripheral blood, taken on day 0 of AZD1222 vaccination. This receptor was taken from an adult in good health. The chain employs TRBV3-1 (or the pseudogene TRBV3-2) and TRBJ1-2; the D is unclear. The CDR3 spells CASSLLTVGGYTF. The CDR3 bases are TGTGCCAGCAGCCTCCTTACGGTCGGGGGCTACACCTTC.